This entry lists 17 T cell receptor beta chains sequenced from one sample in a study of T cell changes during pregnancy in multiple sclerosis. Libraries were prepared by immunoSEQ multiplex PCR; TCRdb keeps only in-frame clonotypes and omits some of them. Among about 93,000 clones listed, approximately 92% were seen once. The input for sequencing was peripheral blood, taken after pregnancy. These receptors were collected from a female donor with multiple sclerosis, enrolled in a pregnancy study.

The rearrangement uses TRBV5-5 and TRBJ1-5, with D perhaps TRBD1 (6 bases). V was shortened by 3 bases and J by 7 bases, with 14 bases between the two germline ends. Germline V CDR1 and CDR2: SGHKS, YYEKEE (reference sequence). CDR3 length: 14 residues. The CDR3: CASSWTVGDQPQHF. CDR3 DNA: TGTGCCAGCAGCTGGACAGTGGGGGACCAGCCCCAGCATTTT.

The V gene is TRBV19, the J gene TRBJ1-2; the D is unclear. CDR3 length equals 13 residues. Germline CDR1 and CDR2: LNHDA and SQIVND (reference sequence). The germline V and J ends were trimmed by 7 bases and 1 base, with 10 bases remaining between them. CDR3 sequence: CASTDLLNYGYTF. The CDR3 DNA reads as TGTGCCAGTACGGACTTACTTAACTATGGCTACACCTTC.

In the case of this clone: Other DNA sequences within the sample encode an identical CDR3. V usage is TRBV7-9 and J usage is TRBJ2-3, with D maybe TRBD1 (5 bases). The ends were cut back, 1 base at V and 3 bases at J, with 5 bases in the middle. The CDR3 length is 13 residues. Per germline, CDR1 SEHNR and CDR2 FQNEAQ (reference sequence). The CDR3 DNA sequence: TGTGCCAGCAGCTTAGAGGGGACAGATACGCAGTATTTT. Translated, it gives CASSLEGTDTQYF.

The chain is built from TRBV28 and TRBJ2-5, with 7 nucleotides matching TRBD2. Germline CDR1 is MDHEN and CDR2 is SYDVKM. The CDR3 covers 14 residues. V shed 7 bases and J 4 bases; nucleotides not matched to a gene: 9. The CDR3 DNA sequence: TGTGCCAGCACCCGAGAAGGGAGGGCAGAGACCCAGTACTTC. This sequence encodes CASTREGRAETQYF.

The V and J genes are TRBV29-1 and TRBJ1-4; 9 nucleotides align to TRBD1. This CDR3 is built from 12 residues. CDR1 and CDR2 (germline): SQVTM, ANQGSEA. V shed 6 bases and J 6 bases; nucleotides not matched to a gene: 2. The CDR3 region is CSVGTGYEKLFF. CDR3 bases: TGCAGCGTGGGGACAGGGTATGAAAAACTGTTTTTT.

This sequence joins TRBV4-3 and TRBJ2-3, with TRBD2 as a possible D gene (6 bases). This CDR3 is built from 15 residues. Looked up from germline, CDR1 is LGHNA and CDR2 is YSLEER. V lost 1 base, J lost 0 bases, and 8 bases lay in between. CDR3 bases: TGCGCCAGCAGCCAAGGGGCGGGGAGCACAGATACGCAGTATTTT. Translated: CASSQGAGSTDTQYF.

This chain joins TRBV7-2 and TRBJ1-2; 7 nucleotides align to TRBD1. This CDR3 contains 15 residues. CDR1 SGHTA and CDR2 FQGNSA come from the germline V gene. The ends lost 5 bases at V and 7 bases at J; junction bases unmatched: 13. The CDR3 bases are TGTGCCAGCAGCCTAAGACAGGGATCCGGGGGTGGCTACACCTTC. Encoded protein: CASSLRQGSGGGYTF.

The CDR3: CASTRDRVSYEQYF. For the CDR3, the DNA is TGTGCCAGCACCCGGGACAGGGTTTCATACGAGCAGTACTTC. The chain carries TRBV2 and TRBJ2-7; TRBD1 agrees at 9 bases. With 7 bases clipped from V and 4 bases from J, the junction kept 8 bases outside the gene matches. CDR3 length: 14 amino acids. CDR1 SNHLY and CDR2 FYNNEI come from the germline V gene.

The genes are TRBV5-1 and TRBJ2-1; TRBD2 is a possible D gene (6 bases). V was clipped by 1 base and J by 10 bases, with 18 bases between them. CDR3 length: 15 residues. Germline-derived CDR1 and CDR2 are SGHRS and YFSETQ. Here the CDR3 reads CASSLPAGAGGEQFF. CDR3 sequence (DNA): TGCGCCAGCAGCTTGCCAGCGGGTGCAGGAGGCGAGCAGTTCTTC.

V usage is TRBV19 and J usage is TRBJ1-2, with D unclear. The CDR3 runs to 13 residues. The V end lost 4 bases, the J end lost 1 base, and 7 bases lay between the germline ends. Germline-derived CDR1 and CDR2 are LNHDA and SQIVND (reference sequence). CDR3 amino acids: CASSTLNNYGYTF. The CDR3 DNA sequence: TGTGCCAGTAGTACCCTTAATAACTATGGCTACACCTTC.

This chain connects TRBV11-2 to TRBJ2-7; no firm D call. CDR3 length equals 11 residues. The V and J ends lost 2 bases and 7 bases respectively, with 6 bases between them. CDR1 and CDR2 from the germline V gene are SGHAT and FQNNGV. CDR3 sequence reads: CASSLKREQYF. The CDR3 DNA reads TGTGCCAGCAGCTTAAAGAGAGAGCAGTACTTC.

This chain uses TRBV5-6 with TRBJ1-6; 7 nucleotides align to TRBD1. From germline, CDR1 is SGHDT and CDR2 YYEEEE. V gave up 0 bases and J gave up 7 bases; unmatched junction bases: 1. This CDR3 has 14 amino acids. CDR3 sequence: CASSLGDRNSPLHF. CDR3 sequence (DNA): TGTGCCAGCAGCTTGGGGGACAGAAATTCACCCCTCCACTTT.

CDR3 in amino acids: CAATGLPSGNTIYF. The DNA for the CDR3 is TGTGCCGCGACAGGGCTTCCCTCTGGAAACACCATATATTTT. This sequence joins TRBV30 and TRBJ1-3; 7 bases align to TRBD1. Losses at the gene ends were 8 bases for V and 0 bases for J; bases not matched to a gene: 7. Germline V CDR1 and CDR2: GTSNPN, SVGIG (reference sequence). This CDR3 spans 14 amino acids.

The chain uses TRBV5-6 and TRBJ1-6; D might be TRBD1 (5 bases). V was cut by 4 bases and J by 0 bases, with 14 bases left in between. The CDR3 runs 17 residues. Germline assignment: CDR1 SGHDT and CDR2 YYEEEE. CDR3 DNA: TGTGCCAGCAGCCCGGGACTTTCTGGCTCCTATAATTCACCCCTCCACTTT. As protein: CASSPGLSGSYNSPLHF.

The chain recombines TRBV11-2 with TRBJ2-7; TRBD2 matches 11 bases. The V gene end was trimmed by 1 base and the J gene end by 3 bases; junction bases not matched to a gene: 5. This CDR3 has 16 residues. In germline, CDR1 is SGHAT, CDR2 FQNNGV. Written as DNA, the CDR3 is TGTGCCAGCAGCTTAGTTCTAGCGGGGGGATTCTACGAGCAGTACTTC. It specifies CASSLVLAGGFYEQYF.

This chain uses TRBV4-2 with TRBJ1-2; the D gene is possibly TRBD1 (5 bases). V was cut by 7 bases and J by 0 bases, with 9 bases left in between. Germline CDR1 and CDR2: LGHNA and YNFKEQ. This CDR3 is 13 amino acids long. The DNA of the CDR3 is TGTGCCAGCAAAGGGGATCCTAACTATGGCTACACCTTC. Translation gives CASKGDPNYGYTF.

The J gene is TRBJ1-1, the V gene TRBV7-9, with D tentatively TRBD1 (6 bases). The length of the CDR3 is 12 residues. V was cut by 4 bases and J by 11 bases, with 14 bases left in between. CDR1 is SEHNR and CDR2 is FQNEAQ in the germline V gene (reference sequence). This CDR3 is CASSSEDRSAFF. The DNA for the CDR3 is TGTGCCAGCAGCTCGGAAGACAGGAGCGCTTTCTTT.